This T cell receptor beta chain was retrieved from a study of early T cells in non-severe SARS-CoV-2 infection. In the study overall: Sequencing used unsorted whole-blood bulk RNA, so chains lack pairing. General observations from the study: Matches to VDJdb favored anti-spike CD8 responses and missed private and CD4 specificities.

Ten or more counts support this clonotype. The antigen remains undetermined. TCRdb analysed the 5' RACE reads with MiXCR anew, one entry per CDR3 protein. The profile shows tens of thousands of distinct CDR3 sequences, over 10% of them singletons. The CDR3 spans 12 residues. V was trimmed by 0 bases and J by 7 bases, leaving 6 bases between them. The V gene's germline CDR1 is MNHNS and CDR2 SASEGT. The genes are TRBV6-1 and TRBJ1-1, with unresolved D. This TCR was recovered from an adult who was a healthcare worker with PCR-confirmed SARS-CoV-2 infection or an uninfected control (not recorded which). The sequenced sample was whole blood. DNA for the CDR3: TGTGCCAGCAGTGAAGCAGGGTTTGAAGCTTTCTTT. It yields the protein CASSEAGFEAFF.